The present entry profiles one T cell receptor (beta chain) with its context. Its target is unknown. This record belongs to a study of cytomegalovirus exposure and HLA in healthy donors. Study results and limitations: Near-uniform donor sequencing depth was presumed by presence/absence analyses. Researchers reported that a few CMV-associated chains were confirmed in vitro as CMV antigen-specific. In a later analysis, TCR beta V- and J-gene trimming showed a link to a missense DCLRE1C variant. Some highly shared sequence variants likely arose as a pipeline artifact.

The CDR3 extends over 18 amino acids. V was pared by 3 bases and J by 5 bases, with 26 bases between. Germline V gene sequence: CDR1 SQVTM, CDR2 ANQGSEA. 60 Vbeta and 13 Jbeta primers were used in PCR. Generated by immunoSEQ multiplex PCR, the TCRdb table keeps only in-frame clones and is missing some. This sample's table has over 45,000 clones. This chain connects TRBV29-1 to TRBJ2-1, with a tentative D call TRBD1 (5 bases). The receptor was isolated from a woman between 40 and 50 years old in good health and CMV-seronegative. Sequencing was done on a sample of PBMCs. CDR3: CSVERHGIGHASDNEQFF. The DNA for the CDR3 is TGCAGCGTTGAGCGGCATGGAATAGGACATGCTTCCGACAATGAGCAGTTCTTC.